This T cell receptor (beta chain) originates from a study of T-cell memory formation after mild COVID-19. Regarding the study as a whole: Day 37-peaking second-wave clones had unconfirmed SARS-CoV-2 specificity. Memory sampled before infection contained some responding clones, suggesting cross-reactive memory joined. Clones that contracted from day 15 to 85 were balanced CD4/CD8, while later expanders leaned CD4+.

CDR1 is KGHDR and CDR2 is SFDVKD in the germline V gene. Trimming cost V 5 bases and J 6 bases, with 7 bases left between them. The CDR3 runs to 11 residues. For this clonotype: Its matching antigen is unknown.

TCRdb analysed the 5' RACE reads with MiXCR anew, one entry per CDR3 protein. The sample yields under 700,000 distinct CDR3 sequences, 20% seen once. Sequencing was done on a sample of PBMCs or a T cell subset sorted from them (not recorded which). V is TRBV24-1 and J is TRBJ2-7; D perhaps matches TRBD1 (5 bases). The TCR originated in an adult woman who had mild COVID-19 (a few samples of this study predate the infection). Cell type and time point are not known. Here the CDR3 reads CATSGRGEQYF. DNA of the CDR3: TGTGCCACCAGTGGAAGGGGCGAGCAGTACTTC.